This T cell receptor beta chain was observed in a study of blood T cell repertoires in COVID-19. Across the whole study: Whether acute or convalescent, the COVID-19 samples came from the United States, Italy and Spain. T cells, B-cell-depleted T cells, or PBMCs supplied cDNA or gDNA.

Libraries were prepared by immunoSEQ multiplex PCR; TCRdb keeps only in-frame clonotypes and omits some of them. The sample lists roughly 270,000 clones, roughly 85% occurring once. This clone has more than one count but fewer than ten. Germline V CDR1 and CDR2: SGDLS, YYNGEE. Trimming at V came to 3 bases and at J to 0 bases, leaving 6 bases not matched to a gene. This CDR3 spans 16 amino acids. The sample consisted of peripheral blood. This sequence joins TRBV9 and TRBJ1-3; 7 positions agree with TRBD1. The TCR sequence derives from a man aged 50 to 60 with active or convalescent COVID-19. CDR3 sequence (DNA): TGTGCCAGCAGCGCTTTGGGGGACAGCTCTGGAAACACCATATATTTT. Encoded protein: CASSALGDSSGNTIYF.